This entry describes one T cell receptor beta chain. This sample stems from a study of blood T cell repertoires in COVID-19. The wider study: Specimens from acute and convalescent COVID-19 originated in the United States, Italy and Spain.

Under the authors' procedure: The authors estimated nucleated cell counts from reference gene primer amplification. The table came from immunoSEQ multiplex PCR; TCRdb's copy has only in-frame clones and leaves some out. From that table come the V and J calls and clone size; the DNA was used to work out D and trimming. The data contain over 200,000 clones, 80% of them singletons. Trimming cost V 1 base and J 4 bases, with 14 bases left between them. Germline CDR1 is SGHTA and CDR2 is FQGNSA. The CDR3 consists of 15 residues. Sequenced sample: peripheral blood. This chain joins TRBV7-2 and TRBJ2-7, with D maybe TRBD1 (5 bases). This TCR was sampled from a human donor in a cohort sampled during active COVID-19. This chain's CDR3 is CASSLGQGQSYEQYF. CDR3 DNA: TGTGCCAGCAGCTTAGGGCAGGGTCAAAGTTACGAGCAGTACTTC. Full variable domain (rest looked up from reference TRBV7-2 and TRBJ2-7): GAGVSQSPSNKVTEKGKDVELRCDPISGHTALYWYRQSLGQGLEFLIYFQGNSAPDKSGLPSDRFSAERTGGSVSTLTIQRTQQEDSAVYLCASSLGQGQSYEQYFGPGTRLTVT.